These 9 T cell receptor beta chains share one sample of origin, sequenced in a study of T cell changes during pregnancy in multiple sclerosis. TCRdb keeps only in-frame clones here, not all; method: immunoSEQ multiplex PCR. The sample gives roughly 45,000 clones, 95% of which show up once; 5% to 7% is in the top ten. Sequencing used CD8+ T cells from peripheral blood mononuclear cells, obtained in the first trimester of pregnancy. Receptor source: a female donor with multiple sclerosis, enrolled in a pregnancy study.

The V and J genes are TRBV30 and TRBJ1-1; tentative D call: TRBD1 (6 bases). Germline loops: CDR1 GTSNPN, CDR2 SVGIG (reference sequence). Trimming left V 1 base short and J 4 bases short, with 10 bases between. This CDR3 is 13 amino acids long. The CDR3 region is CAWSELGATEAFF. In nucleotides, the CDR3 is TGTGCCTGGAGTGAGTTGGGGGCCACTGAAGCTTTCTTT.

This rearrangement joins TRBV5-4 to TRBJ2-1, with 8 bases identical to TRBD2. The length of the CDR3 is 15 residues. The V segment lost 1 base and the J segment 6 bases; nucleotides outside the gene matches: 6. The germline V gene has CDR1 SGHNT and CDR2 YYREEE (reference sequence). CDR3 protein: CASSLLAGSSNEQFF. In DNA form, the CDR3 reads TGTGCCAGCAGCTTGTTAGCGGGATCTTCCAATGAGCAGTTCTTC.

V is TRBV5-1 and J is TRBJ2-1, with 10 nucleotides matching TRBD2. The CDR3 has 17 amino acids. Germline CDR1 reads SGHRS; CDR2 reads YFSETQ. The V and J ends lost 3 bases and 6 bases, in that order; junction bases with no gene match: 12. The DNA for the CDR3 is TGCGCCAGCAGCTCCACAGTGAGCGGGAGGGCCGGCAATGAGCAGTTCTTC. This translates into CASSSTVSGRAGNEQFF.

This chain joins TRBV2 and TRBJ2-1, with a weak D call TRBD1 (6 bases). Germline V CDR1 and CDR2: SNHLY, FYNNEI. V was cut by 5 bases and J by 2 bases, with 22 bases left in between. The CDR3 totals 18 residues. The CDR3 bases are TGTGCCAGCAGTCCCATGCTCAGACAGGCAGTGCCCTACAATGAGCAGTTCTTC. It is translated as CASSPMLRQAVPYNEQFF.

The chain links TRBV4-1 to TRBJ1-1; no definite D call. Germline assignment: CDR1 MGHRA and CDR2 YSYEKL. The CDR3 sequence is 14 residues long. Trimming took 0 bases from V and 4 from J, leaving 9 bases between them. The CDR3 sequence: CASSQDRGSTEAFF. In DNA form, the CDR3 reads TGCGCCAGCAGCCAAGATAGAGGGAGCACTGAAGCTTTCTTT.

The chain has TRBV4-1 and TRBJ2-3, with 11 bases identical to TRBD2. Germline V gene sequence: CDR1 MGHRA, CDR2 YSYEKL. Trimming removed 1 base from V and 5 bases from J; junction bases left unmatched: 2. The CDR3 consists of 15 residues. CDR3 sequence reads: CASSQGLAGGDTQYF. The CDR3 DNA reads as TGCGCCAGCAGCCAAGGGCTAGCGGGAGGAGATACGCAGTATTTT.

The chain joins TRBV30 to TRBJ2-7; TRBD1 is a possible D gene (5 bases). In germline, CDR1 is GTSNPN, CDR2 SVGIG (reference sequence). Trimming left V 2 bases short and J 3 bases short, with 8 bases between. This CDR3 comprises 12 residues. The CDR3 is CAWSTGGYEQYF. DNA of the CDR3: TGTGCCTGGAGTACAGGTGGCTACGAGCAGTACTTC.

The gene calls are TRBV9 and TRBJ2-7; maybe TRBD2 (5 bases). The CDR3 totals 15 residues. Germline CDR1 SGDLS, CDR2 YYNGEE. V gave up 2 bases and J gave up 0 bases, with 12 bases separating them. CDR3 in amino acids: CASSVAAAGSYEQYF. The CDR3 region has the DNA TGTGCCAGCAGCGTCGCAGCGGCCGGCTCCTACGAGCAGTACTTC.

The chain recombines TRBV29-1 with TRBJ1-1, with D possibly being TRBD1 (6 bases). The germline CDR1 and CDR2 sequences are SQVTM and ANQGSEA. This CDR3 has 14 amino acids. V was trimmed by 5 bases and J by 4 bases, leaving 17 bases between them. CDR3 loop: CSVSARDIVTEAFF. CDR3 nucleotide sequence: TGCAGCGTTTCCGCGAGGGACATAGTCACTGAAGCTTTCTTT.